The 32 T cell receptor beta chains listed next were all sequenced from one sample in a study of T cell repertoires in cytomegalovirus infection. TCRdb ran MiXCR on the reads and lists one entry per CDR3 protein. Of under 150,000 distinct CDR3 sequences in the sample, approximately 9.2% were seen once. Sequencing input: PBMCs. These receptors originate from a human donor in good health (CMV status not recorded). Some clones in this sample may be carry-over from other donors' samples.

This clonotype was detected many times. The V call is TRBV6-2 or TRBV6-3, the J call TRBJ2-7, with D possibly matching TRBD1 (5 bases). V was shortened by 2 bases and J by 2 bases, with 16 bases between the two germline ends. The CDR3 extends over 16 amino acids. Per the germline V gene, CDR1 is MNHEY and CDR2 is SVGEGT. CDR3 sequence reads: CASSYGVSGAAYEQYF. In DNA, the CDR3 is TGTGCCAGCAGTTACGGGGTTAGTGGGGCCGCCTACGAGCAGTACTTC.

This clonotype was detected ten times or more. V is TRBV7-8 and J is TRBJ1-3; D not resolved. V lost 1 base, J lost 0 bases, and 4 bases lay in between. This CDR3 has 14 residues. The germline V gene has CDR1 SGHVS and CDR2 FQNEAQ. In DNA form, the CDR3 reads TGTGCCAGCAGCTTAGGAGTCTCTGGAAACACCATATATTTT. Protein: CASSLGVSGNTIYF.

The chain employs TRBV9 and TRBJ2-5; TRBD2 matches 8 bases. Germline CDR1 and CDR2: SGDLS and YYNGEE. The CDR3 totals 13 residues. V was clipped by 4 bases and J by 4 bases; unmatched bases: 3. CDR3 sequence: CASSTSGRETQYF. As DNA, the CDR3 is TGTGCCAGCAGCACTAGCGGCAGAGAGACCCAGTACTTC.

This clonotype was seen ten or more times. The rearrangement joins TRBV19 to TRBJ1-1; unclear D gene. Germline CDR1 and CDR2: LNHDA and SQIVND (reference sequence). Trimming cost V 8 bases and J 5 bases, with 12 bases left between them. This CDR3 has 12 residues. CDR3 sequence (DNA): TGTGCCAGTCGGGGAGGGCTTACTGAAGCTTTCTTT. Its translation: CASRGGLTEAFF.

The rearrangement uses TRBV7-9 and TRBJ2-2; D not certain. Germline loops: CDR1 SEHNR, CDR2 FQNEAQ (reference sequence). The CDR3 extends over 15 amino acids. V was clipped by 4 bases and J by 0 bases, with 9 bases between them. CDR3 bases: TGTGCCAGCAGCTCGACCGAAGCGAACACCGGGGAGCTGTTTTTT. It specifies CASSSTEANTGELFF.

This clonotype came up many times. This chain links TRBV28 with TRBJ2-5; 8 bases fit TRBD2. Germline-derived CDR1 and CDR2 are MDHEN and SYDVKM. V lost 7 bases to trimming and J lost 5 bases; unmatched junction nucleotides: 12. This CDR3 has 15 amino acids. The CDR3 sequence: CASTSGGGSSETQYF. The CDR3 DNA reads TGTGCCAGCACCTCCGGGGGGGGAAGCTCGGAGACCCAGTACTTC.

This clonotype has ten or more counts. The V gene is TRBV6-5, the J gene TRBJ1-1; 7 bases agree with TRBD1. Germline V CDR1 and CDR2: MNHEY, SVGAGI. The trim removed 6 bases at V and 0 bases at J, leaving 7 bases unmatched. CDR3 length equals 15 residues. CDR3 DNA: TGTGCCAGCAGCCGACAGGGAAGTGTGAACACTGAAGCTTTCTTT. This translates into CASSRQGSVNTEAFF.

The sample holds many counts of this clonotype. This chain joins TRBV6-6 and TRBJ1-5; D gene uncertain. The V gene's germline CDR1 is MNHNY and CDR2 SVGAGI (reference sequence). Trimming took 6 bases from V and 4 from J, leaving 7 bases between them. The CDR3 loop spans 12 amino acids. CDR3 nucleotides: TGTGCCAGCAGCCGGGGTAATCAGCCCCAGCATTTT. Translating it yields CASSRGNQPQHF.

This clonotype has at least ten counts. V is TRBV3-1 and J is TRBJ1-1; D remains ambiguous. CDR3 length: 13 residues. The V gene lost 4 bases and the J gene lost 1 base, with 7 bases spanning the gap. Germline CDR1 LGHDT, CDR2 YNNKEL (reference sequence). The CDR3 here is CASSPRRNTEAFF. CDR3 sequence (DNA): TGTGCCAGCAGCCCTCGACGGAACACTGAAGCTTTCTTT.

This clonotype was counted many times. The chain combines TRBV7-9 with TRBJ1-2; D is undetermined. Trimming removed 5 bases from V and 4 bases from J, with 20 bases in between. Germline values: CDR1 SEHNR, CDR2 FQNEAQ (reference sequence). The CDR3 covers 16 residues. CDR3: CASSPKELGRSYGYTF. In DNA form, the CDR3 reads TGTGCCAGCAGCCCCAAGGAACTTGGCAGGTCCTATGGCTACACCTTC.

This clonotype has ten or more counts. CDR3 amino acids: CASSLSTGGYGETQYF. CDR3 DNA: TGTGCCAGCAGTTTATCGACAGGGGGCTATGGAGAGACCCAGTACTTC. This chain links TRBV28 with TRBJ2-5, with 10 bases matching TRBD1. Germline CDR1 reads MDHEN; CDR2 reads SYDVKM. CDR3 size: 16 residues. J was trimmed by 4 bases and V by 1 base; bases with no gene match: 6. Filled out from reference TRBV28 and TRBJ2-5, the complete variable domain reads DVKVTQSSRYLVKRTGEKVFLECVQDMDHENMFWYRQDPGLGLRLIYFSYDVKMKEKGDIPEGYSVSREKKERFSLILESASTNQTSMYLCASSLSTGGYGETQYFGPGTRLLVL.

The chain recombines TRBV23-1 with TRBJ2-2, with D tentatively TRBD1 or TRBD2 (5 bases each). TRBV23-1 counts as an open reading frame of uncertain function. This CDR3 has 17 amino acids. V lost 5 bases and J lost 9, with 25 bases in between. The CDR3: CASSSRPGDVEHRELFF. CDR3 bases: TGCGCCAGCAGTTCCCGTCCCGGGGACGTCGAACACCGGGAGCTGTTTTTT.

This clonotype came up a few times. The chain joins TRBV20-1 to TRBJ1-2; 9 nucleotides line up with TRBD1. The CDR3 length is 15 residues. The V gene's germline CDR1 is DFQATT and CDR2 SNEGSKA (reference sequence). The V and J ends lost 2 bases and 7 bases, in that order; junction bases with no gene match: 11. Written as DNA, the CDR3 is TGCAGTGCTAGACCCGGACAGGGGAGGGGACCTGGCTACACCTTC. This sequence encodes CSARPGQGRGPGYTF.

This clonotype was picked up one time. The V gene is TRBV14, the J gene TRBJ1-1; a weak D match, TRBD1 (5 bases). The CDR3 contains 15 residues. CDR1 and CDR2 (germline): SGHDN, FVKESK. Trimming removed 0 bases at V and 8 bases at J, with 16 bases between. CDR3 nucleotides: TGTGCCAGCAGCCAAGAAGTTGGGCAGGGTAGAGAAGCTTTCTTT. Translated: CASSQEVGQGREAFF. Filled out from reference TRBV14 and TRBJ1-1, the complete variable domain reads EAGVTQFPSHSVIEKGQTVTLRCDPISGHDNLYWYRRVMGKEIKFLLHFVKESKQDESGMPNNRFLAERTGGTYSTLKVQPAELEDSGVYFCASSQEVGQGREAFFGQGTRLTVV.

The sample holds a few counts of this clonotype. This chain uses TRBV5-1 with TRBJ2-1; tentative D call: TRBD2 (5 bases). In germline, CDR1 is SGHRS, CDR2 YFSETQ. This CDR3 is 13 amino acids long. V lost 0 bases and J 6 bases, leaving 7 bases between the germline ends. In DNA, the CDR3 is TGCGCCAGCAGCTTGGAGAGGGTCAATGAGCAGTTCTTC. Its translation: CASSLERVNEQFF.

The V and J genes are TRBV29-1 and TRBJ2-3; a weak D match, TRBD1 (5 bases). Germline V gene sequence: CDR1 SQVTM, CDR2 ANQGSEA. V was pared by 6 bases and J by 8 bases, with 18 bases between. This CDR3 is built from 13 residues. This chain's CDR3 is CSVSPGKDGTQYF. DNA for the CDR3: TGCAGCGTCTCCCCAGGGAAGGATGGTACGCAGTATTTT.

This clonotype showed up many times. The chain recombines TRBV7-8 with TRBJ2-7, with TRBD2 as a possible D gene (6 bases). The CDR3 is 13 residues long. Germline CDR1 reads SGHVS; CDR2 reads FQNEAQ. Trimming stripped 5 bases from V and 3 bases from J, with 11 bases between. Here the CDR3 DNA reads TGTGCCAGCAGCCCGGGACTTGACTACGAGCAGTACTTC. It specifies CASSPGLDYEQYF.

This clonotype was seen a few times. V is TRBV6-2 or TRBV6-3 and J is TRBJ2-4, with D uncertain. The V gene lost 4 bases and the J gene lost 0 bases, with 7 bases spanning the gap. The germline CDR1 and CDR2 sequences are MNHEY and SVGEGT. This CDR3 region has 14 residues. CDR3: CASSSTRAKNIQYF. Here the CDR3 DNA reads TGTGCCAGCAGTTCTACTCGAGCCAAAAACATTCAGTACTTC.

This clonotype was seen a few times. This chain uses TRBV20-1 with TRBJ2-7; 7 nucleotides match TRBD1. Germline lookup yields CDR1 DFQATT and CDR2 SNEGSKA (reference sequence). With V trimmed by 6 bases and J by 4 bases, 9 bases remained unmatched. The CDR3 totals 13 residues. CDR3: CSAPGQTPYEQYF. For the CDR3, the DNA is TGCAGTGCCCCGGGACAGACACCTTACGAGCAGTACTTC.

This clonotype appeared many times. The rearrangement uses TRBV19 and TRBJ1-1; D unresolved. In germline, CDR1 is LNHDA, CDR2 SQIVND (reference sequence). The length of the CDR3 is 18 residues. Deletions cut 2 bases from V and 1 base from J, with 20 bases between. CDR3: CASSINPGRARGNTEAFF. As DNA, the CDR3 is TGTGCCAGTAGTATAAATCCGGGAAGGGCCAGAGGGAACACTGAAGCTTTCTTT.

This clonotype occurred many times. The chain uses TRBV7-2 and TRBJ1-2; 9 positions match TRBD1. The CDR3 spans 15 residues. Trimming at V came to 5 bases and at J to 6 bases, leaving 10 bases not matched to a gene. Germline CDR1 reads SGHTA; CDR2 reads FQGNSA. The CDR3 here is CASSVPGTGYNGYTF. CDR3 bases: TGTGCCAGCAGCGTGCCCGGGACAGGGTACAATGGCTACACCTTC.

This clonotype has at least ten counts. The rearrangement joins TRBV7-2 to TRBJ2-3, with unresolved D. V gave up 7 bases and J gave up 3 bases, with 8 bases separating them. The CDR3 has 12 amino acids. The germline CDR1 and CDR2 sequences are SGHTA and FQGNSA. CDR3: CASTPATDTQYF. Written as DNA, the CDR3 is TGTGCCAGCACCCCAGCGACAGATACGCAGTATTTT.

This clonotype appeared many times. The chain has TRBV10-3 and TRBJ2-1, with D possibly TRBD2 on 6 matching bases. V gave up 0 bases and J gave up 2 bases, with 17 bases separating them. The CDR3 extends over 18 amino acids. From germline, CDR1 is ENHRY and CDR2 SYGVKD. The CDR3 loop reads CAISESYSGRHAYNEQFF. The CDR3 DNA reads TGTGCCATCAGTGAGTCGTATAGCGGTAGGCACGCCTACAATGAGCAGTTCTTC.

This clonotype was observed at least ten times. The chain couples TRBV7-8 to TRBJ2-7; tentatively, D is TRBD2 (7 bases). This CDR3 comprises 14 residues. Germline loops: CDR1 SGHVS, CDR2 FQNEAQ. The V end lost 1 base, the J end lost 6 bases, and 13 bases lay between the germline ends. The DNA for the CDR3 is TGTGCCAGCAGCTTAGGGGGGGGGCCCGGCGAGCAGTACTTC. Protein: CASSLGGGPGEQYF.

This clonotype was counted ten times or more. The CDR3: CASSYSRDRIVEQYF. Written as DNA, the CDR3 is TGTGCCAGCAGTTACTCGCGGGACAGGATAGTGGAGCAGTACTTC. The chain has TRBV6-5 and TRBJ2-7; TRBD1 aligns across 8 bases. This CDR3 has 15 residues. With V trimmed by 0 bases and J by 7 bases, 8 bases remained unmatched. Germline assignment: CDR1 MNHEY and CDR2 SVGAGI.

This clonotype came up many times. Here the CDR3 DNA reads TGTGCCAGCACCTCGGGACAGGTCCTCTACGAGCAGTACTTC. Encoded protein: CASTSGQVLYEQYF. The chain is built from TRBV28 and TRBJ2-7; 8 nucleotides line up with TRBD1. This CDR3 is built from 14 residues. Per germline, CDR1 MDHEN and CDR2 SYDVKM. With 7 bases clipped from V and 3 bases from J, the junction kept 8 bases outside the gene matches.

This clonotype was counted only a few times. The genes are TRBV20-1 and TRBJ1-1, with a possible D match to TRBD1 (5 bases). CDR3 length: 15 residues. Between the trimmed V and J ends, which lost 3 bases and 0 bases, there was a span of 14 bases. CDR1 and CDR2 (germline): DFQATT, SNEGSKA (reference sequence). The CDR3 nucleotides are TGCAGTGCTAGTAGGGGTTTTGGGATGAACACTGAAGCTTTCTTT. Protein sequence: CSASRGFGMNTEAFF.

The chain joins TRBV28 to TRBJ1-5; D perhaps matches TRBD1 (5 bases). The V gene lost 2 bases and the J gene lost 4 bases, with 9 bases spanning the gap. Germline loops: CDR1 MDHEN, CDR2 SYDVKM. The CDR3 contains 14 residues. CDR3 coding DNA: TGTGCCAGCAGTTTACCAGGGCTAAATCAGCCCCAGCATTTT. Translation gives CASSLPGLNQPQHF.

The V gene is TRBV28, the J gene TRBJ2-7, with 11 bases matching TRBD2. The CDR3 sequence is 15 residues long. V lost 5 bases and J lost 4; bases outside the gene matches: 7. CDR1 is MDHEN and CDR2 is SYDVKM in the germline V gene. CDR3 protein: CASSDGLAGGYEQYF. In DNA, the CDR3 is TGTGCCAGCAGTGACGGACTAGCGGGTGGGTACGAGCAGTACTTC.

This clonotype was observed many times. The chain employs TRBV7-8 and TRBJ2-2; no firm D call. The CDR3 runs 14 residues. Germline lookup yields CDR1 SGHVS and CDR2 FQNEAQ. The V end was cut by 6 bases, the J end by 4 bases, with 12 bases between. The CDR3 loop is CASSPRTVTGELFF. CDR3 coding DNA: TGTGCCAGCAGTCCACGGACCGTCACCGGGGAGCTGTTTTTT.

This clonotype was recorded many times. This chain links TRBV10-3 with TRBJ1-2, with D tentatively TRBD1 (5 bases). This CDR3 has 14 residues. Germline V gene data show CDR1 as ENHRY and CDR2 as SYGVKD. Trimming stripped 6 bases from V and 0 bases from J, with 11 bases between. CDR3 coding DNA: TGTGCCATCAGGAAGGACAATTCTAACTATGGCTACACCTTC. It codes for CAIRKDNSNYGYTF.

This clonotype occurred many times. J is TRBJ2-5 and V is TRBV5-4, with unresolved D. The germline V and J ends were trimmed by 4 bases and 2 bases, with 12 bases remaining between them. The CDR3 spans 14 residues. The germline V gene has CDR1 SGHNT and CDR2 YYREEE (reference sequence). CDR3 loop: CASSKPQHQETQYF. The CDR3, as DNA: TGTGCCAGCAGCAAACCCCAACATCAAGAGACCCAGTACTTC.